Below are 28 T cell receptor beta chains sequenced from a single sample in a study of blood T cell repertoires in COVID-19 (dated by TCRdb to 2020 to 2022). Library prep was done by the immunoSEQ multiplex PCR assay. TCRdb mirrors the immuneACCESS table, restricted to in-frame sequences. Some clones are absent from its copies; in checked studies, under half trace to an unresolved V gene, and the reason for the others is unknown. This sample has some 66,000 clones in its table, and less than 85% of those were observed once. The ten largest clones represent 5% to 7.5% of the sample. Sequenced input: peripheral blood. The receptors derive from a man between 60 and 75 years old with acute or convalescent COVID-19.

The J gene is TRBJ2-7, the V gene TRBV7-9, with 7 bases identical to TRBD2. Losses at the gene ends were 1 base for V and 7 bases for J; bases not matched to a gene: 7. This CDR3 is built from 14 residues. Germline assignment: CDR1 SEHNR and CDR2 FQNEAQ (reference sequence). CDR3 amino acids: CASSLGGGAREQYF. The CDR3 nucleotides read TGTGCCAGCAGCTTAGGGGGAGGGGCCCGGGAGCAGTACTTC.

The V and J genes are TRBV4-3 and TRBJ2-2; maybe TRBD2 (7 bases). Trimming took 7 bases from V and 3 from J, leaving 18 bases between them. The germline gives CDR1 LGHNA, CDR2 YSLEER. The CDR3 totals 16 residues. CDR3 residues: CASKTDRGAYTGELFF. Written as DNA, the CDR3 is TGCGCCAGCAAGACGGACCGGGGGGCCTACACCGGGGAGCTGTTTTTT.

This clone was seen only once. This sequence joins TRBV11-3 and TRBJ2-6, with D unclear. Germline V CDR1 and CDR2: SGHNT, YENEEA. The CDR3 runs to 15 residues. V was clipped by 5 bases and J by 7 bases, with 15 bases between them. The CDR3: CASSLMPPPANVLTF. The DNA for the CDR3 is TGTGCCAGCAGCCTAATGCCACCTCCCGCCAACGTCCTGACTTTC.

V is TRBV30 and J is TRBJ2-2; D call uncertain. CDR1 and CDR2 (germline): GTSNPN, SVGIG (reference sequence). V was trimmed by 0 bases and J by 3 bases, leaving 8 bases between them. This CDR3 is built from 14 residues. The CDR3 reads CAWSVLSYTGELFF. CDR3 coding DNA: TGTGCCTGGAGTGTACTATCTTACACCGGGGAGCTGTTTTTT.

This clone was seen more than once but under ten times. The chain carries TRBV7-9 and TRBJ2-3, with 10 nucleotides matching TRBD2. CDR3 length: 16 residues. With V trimmed by 5 bases and J by 5 bases, 10 bases remained unmatched. The germline CDR1 and CDR2 sequences are SEHNR and FQNEAQ (reference sequence). The CDR3: CASSQSLAGDVDTQYF. In DNA form, the CDR3 reads TGTGCCAGCAGCCAAAGTCTAGCGGGGGATGTAGATACGCAGTATTTT.

J is TRBJ1-5 and V is TRBV12-5, with a possible D match to TRBD1 (5 bases). CDR1 is LGHNT, CDR2 FRNRAP, per germline. The CDR3 has 18 amino acids. V was clipped by 0 bases and J by 2 bases, with 17 bases between them. DNA of the CDR3: TGTGCTAGTGGTTTGGTGGAGGGGAAAGGTCATGGCAATCAGCCCCAGCATTTT. It codes for CASGLVEGKGHGNQPQHF.

This sequence joins TRBV5-1 and TRBJ1-2, with 8 bases identical to TRBD1. The CDR3 extends over 15 amino acids. With 5 bases clipped from V and 1 base from J, the junction kept 7 bases outside the gene matches. Germline CDR1 and CDR2: SGHRS and YFSETQ. In DNA form, the CDR3 reads TGCGCCAGCAGACCGGGGACAGGAGATAACTATGGCTACACCTTC. It specifies CASRPGTGDNYGYTF.

This clone was observed a few times. The chain links TRBV5-6 to TRBJ1-5; D unclear. Trimming left V 2 bases short and J 8 bases short, with 8 bases between. The CDR3 runs to 12 residues. Germline-derived CDR1 and CDR2 are SGHDT and YYEEEE. The CDR3 is CASSFLGKPQHF. The CDR3 coding sequence is TGTGCCAGCAGCTTCCTTGGCAAGCCCCAGCATTTT.

DNA of the CDR3: TGTGCCAGCAGCCCTAGGATGACAGGGGAAGGGGGCTACACCTTC. This codes for CASSPRMTGEGGYTF. The chain combines TRBV7-2 with TRBJ1-2; 8 bases agree with TRBD1. V lost 5 bases to trimming and J lost 8 bases; unmatched junction nucleotides: 13. Germline V lookup: CDR1 SGHTA, CDR2 FQGNSA. This CDR3 contains 15 residues.

The chain joins TRBV15 to TRBJ2-5; D remains ambiguous. CDR1 is LNHNV and CDR2 is YYDKDF in the germline V gene (reference sequence). The CDR3 loop spans 14 amino acids. With 1 base removed from V and 2 bases from J, the gap between germline ends came to 8 bases. CDR3 in amino acids: CATSRVSRQETQYF. The CDR3 region has the DNA TGTGCCACCAGCAGAGTGTCCAGGCAAGAGACCCAGTACTTC.

The chain couples TRBV27 to TRBJ2-7; perhaps TRBD2 as D (5 bases). CDR3 length: 14 residues. Germline V gene sequence: CDR1 MNHEY, CDR2 SMNVEV (reference sequence). Trimming removed 5 bases at V and 6 bases at J, with 17 bases between. The CDR3 sequence is CASSPTAEVSEQYF. The CDR3 nucleotides are TGTGCCAGCAGTCCTACTGCGGAGGTTTCCGAGCAGTACTTC.

The V call is TRBV6-2 or TRBV6-3, the J call TRBJ1-4, with D possibly matching TRBD1 (5 bases). This CDR3 spans 14 amino acids. Per germline, CDR1 MNHEY and CDR2 SVGEGT. V lost 6 bases and J lost 3, with 11 bases in between. The CDR3 reads CASSSGMPNEKLFF. In DNA, the CDR3 is TGTGCCAGCAGCTCAGGGATGCCTAATGAAAAACTGTTTTTT.

This clone was recorded a few times. The chain uses TRBV7-9 and TRBJ2-3; D gene uncertain. CDR1 and CDR2 from the germline V gene are SEHNR and FQNEAQ (reference sequence). V was trimmed by 3 bases and J by 2 bases, leaving 9 bases between them. CDR3 length equals 14 residues. The CDR3 region is CASSFGGDTDTQYF. The CDR3, as DNA: TGTGCCAGCAGCTTTGGCGGCGACACAGATACGCAGTATTTT. Full variable domain (outside the CDR3, taken from reference TRBV7-9 and TRBJ2-3): DTGVSQNPRHKITKRGQNVTFRCDPISEHNRLYWYRQTLGQGPEFLTYFQNEAQLEKSRLLSDRFSAERPKGSFSTLEIQRTEQGDSAMYLCASSFGGDTDTQYFGPGTRLTVL.

The rearrangement joins TRBV3-1 (or the pseudogene TRBV3-2) to TRBJ1-1, with D possibly TRBD1 on 6 matching bases. The CDR3 consists of 13 residues. The V gene's germline CDR1 is LGHDT and CDR2 YNNKEL (reference sequence). Trimming cost V 7 bases and J 0 bases, with 9 bases left between them. The CDR3 sequence: CASTNRVNTEAFF. Written as DNA, the CDR3 is TGTGCCAGCACCAACAGGGTGAACACTGAAGCTTTCTTT.

V gene TRBV5-4 combines with J gene TRBJ1-2; weak D call: TRBD1 (5 bases). The CDR3 is made up of 15 amino acids. V was pared by 4 bases and J by 8 bases, with 21 bases between. CDR1 and CDR2 (germline): SGHNT, YYREEE (reference sequence). The CDR3 here is CASSQPPGPGQGYTF. The CDR3 DNA reads TGTGCCAGCAGCCAACCCCCGGGCCCAGGGCAGGGCTACACCTTC.

The chain is built from TRBV6-5 and TRBJ2-7; TRBD1 might be the D (5 bases). CDR1 and CDR2 (germline): MNHEY, SVGAGI. This CDR3 has 15 residues. The ends were cut back, 0 bases at V and 1 base at J, with 10 bases in the middle. The CDR3: CASSYSKGQSYEQYF. The CDR3 nucleotides read TGTGCCAGCAGTTACTCGAAAGGACAATCCTACGAGCAGTACTTC.

The J gene is TRBJ1-1, the V gene TRBV7-9, with a weak D call TRBD1 (5 bases). V was cut by 2 bases and J by 2 bases, with 9 bases left in between. CDR3 length equals 14 residues. Germline V gives CDR1 SEHNR, CDR2 FQNEAQ (reference sequence). This chain's CDR3 is CASSLQGSNTEAFF. The CDR3 DNA is TGTGCCAGCAGCTTACAGGGATCAAACACTGAAGCTTTCTTT.

The chain joins TRBV5-1 to TRBJ2-3, with 9 nucleotides matching TRBD1. V lost 0 bases, J lost 4 bases, and 0 bases stayed unmatched. The CDR3 totals 14 residues. Per the germline V gene, CDR1 is SGHRS and CDR2 is YFSETQ. In nucleotides, the CDR3 is TGCGCCAGCAGCTTGGGACAGGGGGCAGATACGCAGTATTTT. Its protein is CASSLGQGADTQYF.

The V call is TRBV7-9, the J call TRBJ2-2, with 9 bases matching TRBD1. The CDR3 runs 15 residues. Trimming took 5 bases from V and 2 from J; bases not matched to a gene: 3. CDR1 is SEHNR, CDR2 FQNEAQ, per germline (reference sequence). This CDR3 is CASSTTGGNTGELFF. For the CDR3, the DNA is TGTGCCAGCAGCACCACAGGGGGCAACACCGGGGAGCTGTTTTTT.

The gene calls are TRBV5-1 and TRBJ2-2, with TRBD2 identical over 9 bases. Trimming cost V 4 bases and J 4 bases; bases outside gene matches: 11. There are 17 residues in the CDR3. Germline assignment: CDR1 SGHRS and CDR2 YFSETQ. In nucleotides, the CDR3 is TGCGCCAGCAGCCGGGGGGCTAGCGGGGATAGCACCGGGGAGCTGTTTTTT. This gives the protein CASSRGASGDSTGELFF.

The chain recombines TRBV19 with TRBJ1-6, with a possible D match to TRBD1 (5 bases). Trimming pared 8 bases from V and 6 bases from J, leaving 11 bases between. This CDR3 comprises 13 residues. Per germline, CDR1 LNHDA and CDR2 SQIVND (reference sequence). The CDR3 DNA reads TGTGCCAGTCACCACGACAGTAATTCACCCCTCCACTTT. It codes for CASHHDSNSPLHF.

The sample holds one count of this clone. The chain recombines TRBV15 with TRBJ1-3, with 7 bases fitting TRBD1. Germline CDR1 reads LNHNV; CDR2 reads YYDKDF (reference sequence). After removal of 9 bases from V and 1 base from J, the junction contained 6 bases not matched to a gene. This CDR3 has 14 residues. In nucleotides, the CDR3 is TGTGCCACGGAACAGGGGAGTTCTGGAAACACCATATATTTT. It codes for CATEQGSSGNTIYF.

The chain joins TRBV10-3 to TRBJ2-1; possibly TRBD2 for D (6 bases). V was clipped by 2 bases and J by 4 bases, with 9 bases between them. This CDR3 is 14 amino acids long. The germline V gene has CDR1 ENHRY and CDR2 SYGVKD. The CDR3 loop is CAISEGGVYNEQFF. The CDR3 nucleotides are TGTGCCATCAGTGAGGGCGGGGTTTACAATGAGCAGTTCTTC.

The CDR3 coding sequence is TGTGCCAGCAGCAATCCCAAAGGGGGGGCTAACTATGGCTACACCTTC. Protein: CASSNPKGGANYGYTF. The genes are TRBV5-4 and TRBJ1-2; D possibly corresponds to TRBD1 (6 bases). CDR1 SGHNT and CDR2 YYREEE come from the germline V gene (reference sequence). The CDR3 runs to 16 residues. V was shortened by 4 bases and J by 0 bases, with 16 bases between the two germline ends.

The chain employs TRBV7-2 and TRBJ2-1, with a possible D match to TRBD2 (6 bases). CDR1 is SGHTA and CDR2 is FQGNSA in the germline V gene. The CDR3 spans 16 residues. Trimming took 1 base from V and 0 from J, leaving 10 bases between them. The CDR3 region has the DNA TGTGCCAGCAGCTTAGGGCGGGGAGGCTCCTACAATGAGCAGTTCTTC. Translated: CASSLGRGGSYNEQFF.

The chain combines TRBV27 with TRBJ1-4; D uncertain. CDR1 is MNHEY and CDR2 is SMNVEV in the germline V gene (reference sequence). This CDR3 is built from 14 residues. Trimming removed 3 bases from V and 6 bases from J, with 11 bases in between. CDR3 coding DNA: TGTGCCAGCAGTTTGACCTTTCAGGATGAAAAACTGTTTTTT. Its protein is CASSLTFQDEKLFF. Combining the CDR3 with reference TRBV27 and TRBJ1-4 gives the whole variable domain EAQVTQNPRYLITVTGKKLTVTCSQNMNHEYMSWYRQDPGLGLRQIYYSMNVEVTDKGDVPEGYKVSRKEKRNFPLILESPSPNQTSLYFCASSLTFQDEKLFFGSGTQLSVL.

The J gene is TRBJ1-5, the V gene TRBV24-1, with D uncertain. Germline loops: CDR1 KGHDR, CDR2 SFDVKD. This CDR3 region has 16 residues. Trimming took 4 bases from V and 4 from J, leaving 16 bases between them. The CDR3 loop is CATSDSWPGSNQPQHF. For the CDR3, the DNA is TGTGCCACCAGTGACTCCTGGCCGGGGTCGAATCAGCCCCAGCATTTT.

On this clone: Distinct nucleotide sequences in the sample also encode this CDR3. The gene calls are TRBV19 and TRBJ1-5; no clear D. Per germline, CDR1 LNHDA and CDR2 SQIVND (reference sequence). The CDR3 has 14 amino acids. Trimming shortened V by 3 bases and J by 2 bases, and 8 bases separated the two germline ends. The CDR3 DNA reads TGTGCCAGTAGTATTGGTCAGGGCAATCAGCCCCAGCATTTT. It translates to CASSIGQGNQPQHF.